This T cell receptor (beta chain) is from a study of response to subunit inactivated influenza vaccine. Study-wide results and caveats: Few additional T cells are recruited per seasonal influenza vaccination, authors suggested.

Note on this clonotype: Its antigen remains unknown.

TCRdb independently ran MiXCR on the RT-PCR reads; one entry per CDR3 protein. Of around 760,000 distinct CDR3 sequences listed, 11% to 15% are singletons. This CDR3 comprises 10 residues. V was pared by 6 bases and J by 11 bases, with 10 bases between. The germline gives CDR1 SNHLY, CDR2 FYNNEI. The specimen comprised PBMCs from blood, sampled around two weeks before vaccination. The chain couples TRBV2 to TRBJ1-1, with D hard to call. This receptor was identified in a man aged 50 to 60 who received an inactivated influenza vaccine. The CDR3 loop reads CASRWEGAFF. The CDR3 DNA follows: TGTGCCAGCAGGTGGGAGGGTGCTTTCTTT.